Below, 30 T cell receptor beta chains from the same sample are listed, as sequenced in a study of T cell changes during pregnancy in multiple sclerosis. TCRdb keeps only in-frame clones here, not all; method: immunoSEQ multiplex PCR. The sample comprises around 10,000 clones, 80% to 90% of which are singletons, and around 5.5% rests with the top ten. Sequencing used CD8+ T cells from peripheral blood mononuclear cells, obtained in the first trimester of pregnancy. These receptors came from a female donor in good health, enrolled as a control in a pregnancy study.

This clone showed up just once. The rearrangement uses TRBV27 and TRBJ2-3; D perhaps matches TRBD2 (7 bases). Germline V gives CDR1 MNHEY, CDR2 SMNVEV (reference sequence). The ends were cut back, 3 bases at V and 4 bases at J, with 17 bases in the middle. The CDR3 runs 16 residues. As DNA, the CDR3 is TGTGCCAGCAGTTTGGGTGGGGGGGCCGCAGCAGATACGCAGTATTTT. Amino acids: CASSLGGGAAADTQYF.

The rearrangement joins TRBV29-1 to TRBJ2-2, with 7 bases fitting TRBD1. Trimming cost V 5 bases and J 2 bases; bases outside gene matches: 11. Germline CDR1 and CDR2: SQVTM and ANQGSEA. CDR3 length: 16 residues. This chain's CDR3 is CSVIHRGRQNTGELFF. The CDR3 bases are TGCAGCGTTATTCACAGGGGCCGACAAAACACCGGGGAGCTGTTTTTT.

The V and J genes are TRBV5-1 and TRBJ2-5, with 8 bases that match TRBD1. Looked up from germline, CDR1 is SGHRS and CDR2 is YFSETQ. After removal of 4 bases from V and 2 bases from J, the junction contained 10 bases not matched to a gene. This CDR3 spans 16 amino acids. DNA for the CDR3: TGCGCCAGCAGCCAATTAAGGACAGGGTCGCAAGAGACCCAGTACTTC. Protein: CASSQLRTGSQETQYF.

A few counts support this clone. The chain couples TRBV6-4 to TRBJ2-1, with 10 bases matching TRBD2. The germline V gene encodes CDR1 MRHNA and CDR2 SNTAGT. J was trimmed by 8 bases and V by 0 bases; bases with no gene match: 7. The CDR3 sequence is 16 residues long. In DNA, the CDR3 is TGTGCCAGCAGTGACTCGGGAAGCGGGGGGGCCGATGAGCAGTTCTTC. Translated: CASSDSGSGGADEQFF.

This sequence joins TRBV30 and TRBJ1-2; 9 positions match TRBD1. The V segment lost 2 bases and the J segment 2 bases; nucleotides outside the gene matches: 3. Germline values: CDR1 GTSNPN, CDR2 SVGIG (reference sequence). The CDR3 totals 14 residues. CDR3 sequence reads: CAWSTGQGNYGYTF. The CDR3 DNA reads as TGTGCCTGGAGTACCGGACAGGGGAACTATGGCTACACCTTC.

As regards this clone: Within the sample, other DNA sequences also encode this same CDR3. The chain is built from TRBV6-1 and TRBJ2-1; D is undetermined. CDR1 is MNHNS and CDR2 is SASEGT in the germline V gene. This CDR3 is built from 12 residues. V was trimmed by 3 bases and J by 6 bases, leaving 6 bases between them. The CDR3 region is CASSETFNEQFF. The CDR3 DNA follows: TGTGCCAGCAGTGAGACTTTCAATGAGCAGTTCTTC.

There are a few counts of this clone. This chain joins TRBV7-9 and TRBJ1-1, with a possible D match to TRBD1 (5 bases). CDR1 SEHNR and CDR2 FQNEAQ come from the germline V gene (reference sequence). The CDR3 consists of 14 residues. Between the trimmed V and J ends, which lost 1 base and 4 bases, there was a span of 10 bases. CDR3 loop: CASSLDWGGTEAFF. CDR3 DNA sequence: TGTGCCAGCAGCTTAGATTGGGGGGGCACTGAAGCTTTCTTT.

V and J are TRBV19 and TRBJ2-2; D is perhaps TRBD1 (6 bases). Deletions cut 8 bases from V and 6 bases from J, with 16 bases between. CDR3 length equals 14 residues. The V gene's germline CDR1 is LNHDA and CDR2 SQIVND (reference sequence). Here the CDR3 DNA reads TGTGCCAGTGGTGACAGGTCTGAGGCCGGGGAGCTGTTTTTT. It yields the protein CASGDRSEAGELFF.

Note on this clone: Its ends do not fully match the called genes, so a read error is possible. The J gene is TRBJ1-2, the V gene TRBV7-3; 7 bases match TRBD1. The CDR3 is 11 amino acids. The germline CDR1 and CDR2 sequences are SGHTA and FQGTGA. In DNA form, the CDR3 reads TGTGCCAGCAGCGACTCAGGGGGTATATCCTTC. Translation gives CASSDSGGISF.

The rearrangement links TRBV27 to TRBJ1-6; D is possibly TRBD1 (5 bases). The CDR3 consists of 16 residues. The V end was cut by 3 bases, the J end by 5 bases, with 14 bases between. Germline CDR1 MNHEY, CDR2 SMNVEV (reference sequence). The CDR3 coding sequence is TGTGCCAGCAGTTTCCGGGGGACCTCAAATAATTCACCCCTCCACTTT. This gives the protein CASSFRGTSNNSPLHF.

The rearrangement joins TRBV27 to TRBJ2-7; 8 nucleotides match TRBD2. Germline V gives CDR1 MNHEY, CDR2 SMNVEV (reference sequence). The CDR3 contains 11 residues. With 5 bases clipped from V and 7 bases from J, the junction kept 1 base outside the gene matches. The CDR3 DNA reads as TGTGCCAGCAGTCGGGGGGGAGAGCAGTACTTC. Protein: CASSRGGEQYF.

The chain carries TRBV6-5 and TRBJ1-4; 7 bases align to TRBD1. The J segment lost 4 bases and the V segment lost 6 bases, leaving 5 bases of the junction unmatched. This CDR3 region has 14 residues. Germline CDR1 and CDR2: MNHEY and SVGAGI. CDR3 DNA sequence: TGTGCCAGCAGCGAAGGGACAGTTAATGAAAAACTGTTTTTT. Its translation is CASSEGTVNEKLFF.

The genes are TRBV7-6 and TRBJ1-2; the match to TRBD1 covers 7 bases. Looked up from germline, CDR1 is SGHVS and CDR2 is FNYEAQ. CDR3 length: 15 residues. The ends lost 4 bases at V and 5 bases at J; junction bases unmatched: 10. The DNA of the CDR3 is TGTGCCAGCAGCTCCTTGGGACAGCGCCTATATGGCTACACCTTC. Amino acid sequence: CASSSLGQRLYGYTF.

The V call is TRBV19, the J call TRBJ1-2; 7 bases agree with TRBD1. The V gene end was trimmed by 5 bases and the J gene end by 5 bases; junction bases not matched to a gene: 11. The CDR3 is 15 amino acids. The germline gives CDR1 LNHDA, CDR2 SQIVND (reference sequence). The CDR3 loop reads CASSLWGDSLYGYTF. For the CDR3, the DNA is TGTGCCAGTAGTCTTTGGGGGGACAGTTTATATGGCTACACCTTC.

In its sample, this clone was seen a few times. This chain uses TRBV13 with TRBJ1-1; D gene uncertain. Germline loops: CDR1 PRHDT, CDR2 FYEKMQ (reference sequence). The ends were cut back, 1 base at V and 4 bases at J, with 13 bases in the middle. There are 15 residues in the CDR3. CDR3 sequence (DNA): TGTGCCAGCAGCTTAGATCCGGGTGTTGGCACTGAAGCTTTCTTT. It specifies CASSLDPGVGTEAFF. The variable domain in full, with the rest retrieved from reference TRBV13 and TRBJ1-1, is AAGVIQSPRHLIKEKRETATLKCYPIPRHDTVYWYQQGPGQDPQFLISFYEKMQSDKGSIPDRFSAQQFSDYHSELNMSSLELGDSALYFCASSLDPGVGTEAFFGQGTRLTVV.

The gene calls are TRBV19 and TRBJ2-3, with D unresolved. This CDR3 contains 15 residues. Looked up from germline, CDR1 is LNHDA and CDR2 is SQIVND (reference sequence). The ends were cut back, 3 bases at V and 0 bases at J, with 10 bases in the middle. The CDR3 DNA follows: TGTGCCAGTAGTATCGGTGCCTTAAGCACAGATACGCAGTATTTT. Encoded protein: CASSIGALSTDTQYF.

The V call is TRBV27, the J call TRBJ1-5, with D possibly matching TRBD1 (6 bases). The CDR3 is made up of 14 amino acids. Germline assignment: CDR1 MNHEY and CDR2 SMNVEV (reference sequence). V gave up 5 bases and J gave up 1 base, with 9 bases separating them. Here the CDR3 reads CASSPGQSNQPQHF. For the CDR3, the DNA is TGTGCCAGCAGTCCGGGACAAAGCAATCAGCCCCAGCATTTT.

The chain is built from TRBV4-3 and TRBJ1-6, with D possibly matching TRBD1 (6 bases). V shed 0 bases and J shed 12 bases, with 15 bases lying between them. The CDR3 length is 15 residues. CDR1 and CDR2 from the germline V gene are LGHNA and YSLEER. The CDR3 DNA reads TGCGCCAGCAGCCAAGATATCACAGGGACACGACCCCTCCACTTT. Encoded protein: CASSQDITGTRPLHF.

This chain links TRBV5-1 with TRBJ1-1; no reliable D call. V was pared by 2 bases and J by 0 bases, with 11 bases between. CDR1 is SGHRS, CDR2 YFSETQ, per germline. This CDR3 has 15 residues. For the CDR3, the DNA is TGCGCCAGCAGCTTACCCACAGATATGAACACTGAAGCTTTCTTT. Translating gives CASSLPTDMNTEAFF. The full variable domain, completed using reference TRBV5-1 and TRBJ1-1, is KAGVTQTPRYLIKTRGQQVTLSCSPISGHRSVSWYQQTPGQGLQFLFEYFSETQRNKGNFPGRFSGRQFSNSRSEMNVSTLELGDSALYLCASSLPTDMNTEAFFGQGTRLTVV.

V and J are TRBV27 and TRBJ2-5, with D uncertain. Germline CDR1 is MNHEY and CDR2 is SMNVEV (reference sequence). CDR3 length equals 14 residues. Trimming pared 6 bases from V and 1 base from J, leaving 12 bases between. The CDR3 sequence is CASSPSPGQETQYF. The CDR3 DNA reads as TGTGCCAGCAGCCCCAGCCCGGGCCAAGAGACCCAGTACTTC.

V gene TRBV27 combines with J gene TRBJ1-5; D gene uncertain. Germline V gives CDR1 MNHEY, CDR2 SMNVEV (reference sequence). Trimming took 4 bases from V and 3 from J, leaving 10 bases between them. The CDR3 consists of 14 residues. The CDR3 DNA follows: TGTGCCAGCAGTTCCGGGAATTTCAATCAGCCCCAGCATTTT. Amino acids: CASSSGNFNQPQHF.

The chain employs TRBV29-1 and TRBJ2-3; 9 bases line up with TRBD2. CDR1 is SQVTM, CDR2 ANQGSEA, per germline. There are 15 residues in the CDR3. V lost 5 bases, J lost 1 base, and 7 bases stayed unmatched. Here the CDR3 DNA reads TGCAGCGTTTCAACGGGCGGGGGGGGCACAGATACGCAGTATTTT. This translates into CSVSTGGGGTDTQYF.

The V and J genes are TRBV19 and TRBJ2-2, with a weak D call TRBD2 (6 bases). The CDR3 covers 13 residues. Germline assignment: CDR1 LNHDA and CDR2 SQIVND (reference sequence). V was cut by 8 bases and J by 4 bases, with 11 bases left in between. The DNA for the CDR3 is TGTGCCAGTTTATTGGGGGGCACCGGGGAGCTGTTTTTT. Its translation: CASLLGGTGELFF.

The chain combines TRBV15 with TRBJ1-4; D possibly corresponds to TRBD1 (5 bases). Germline lookup yields CDR1 LNHNV and CDR2 YYDKDF (reference sequence). Trimming removed 0 bases at V and 4 bases at J, with 12 bases between. The CDR3 runs to 16 residues. The CDR3 sequence: CATSRDTGRGNEKLFF. CDR3 nucleotides: TGTGCCACCAGCAGAGATACAGGAAGGGGTAATGAAAAACTGTTTTTT.

This sequence joins TRBV15 and TRBJ1-1; 7 bases fit TRBD1. Germline CDR1 LNHNV, CDR2 YYDKDF (reference sequence). This CDR3 spans 15 amino acids. J gave up 4 bases and V 2 bases, and 7 bases lay outside the gene matches. CDR3 loop: CATSRFSGQSTEAFF. DNA of the CDR3: TGTGCCACCAGCAGATTTTCGGGACAGTCCACTGAAGCTTTCTTT.

V is TRBV5-5 and J is TRBJ2-4; no firm D call. CDR1 SGHKS and CDR2 YYEKEE come from the germline V gene (reference sequence). This CDR3 has 17 residues. V was pared by 1 base and J by 0 bases, with 14 bases between. The CDR3, as DNA: TGTGCCAGCAGCTTGATTGCCAGGATACAAGCCAAAAACATTCAGTACTTC. Encoded protein: CASSLIARIQAKNIQYF.

The chain recombines TRBV27 with TRBJ2-2, with 9 nucleotides matching TRBD1. This CDR3 has 14 amino acids. Trimming cost V 8 bases and J 4 bases; bases outside gene matches: 5. Per the germline V gene, CDR1 is MNHEY and CDR2 is SMNVEV (reference sequence). The CDR3 region is CASQDRGVTGELFF. The CDR3, as DNA: TGTGCCAGCCAAGACAGGGGGGTCACCGGGGAGCTGTTTTTT.

The CDR3 bases are TGTGCCAGCAGCTTAGATCTCTATGGCTACACCTTC. Its translation is CASSLDLYGYTF. The V and J genes are TRBV7-9 and TRBJ1-2, with no clear D. The germline V and J ends were trimmed by 1 base and 4 bases, with 4 bases remaining between them. The CDR3 sequence is 12 residues long. Germline V lookup: CDR1 SEHNR, CDR2 FQNEAQ (reference sequence).

The V call is TRBV9, the J call TRBJ1-2, with a possible D match to TRBD1 (6 bases). This CDR3 comprises 14 residues. Trimming left V 5 bases short and J 6 bases short, with 17 bases between. Per the germline V gene, CDR1 is SGDLS and CDR2 is YYNGEE. The CDR3 protein is CASSPAGALDGYTF. CDR3 DNA sequence: TGTGCCAGCAGTCCGGCAGGGGCATTGGATGGCTACACCTTC.

The chain is built from TRBV27 and TRBJ1-1; no clear D gene. Trimming removed 3 bases at V and 9 bases at J, with 17 bases between. This CDR3 comprises 14 residues. Per the germline V gene, CDR1 is MNHEY and CDR2 is SMNVEV (reference sequence). CDR3 nucleotides: TGTGCCAGCAGTTTCGCGGGGTCTGGCCACCAAGCTTTCTTT. It translates to CASSFAGSGHQAFF.